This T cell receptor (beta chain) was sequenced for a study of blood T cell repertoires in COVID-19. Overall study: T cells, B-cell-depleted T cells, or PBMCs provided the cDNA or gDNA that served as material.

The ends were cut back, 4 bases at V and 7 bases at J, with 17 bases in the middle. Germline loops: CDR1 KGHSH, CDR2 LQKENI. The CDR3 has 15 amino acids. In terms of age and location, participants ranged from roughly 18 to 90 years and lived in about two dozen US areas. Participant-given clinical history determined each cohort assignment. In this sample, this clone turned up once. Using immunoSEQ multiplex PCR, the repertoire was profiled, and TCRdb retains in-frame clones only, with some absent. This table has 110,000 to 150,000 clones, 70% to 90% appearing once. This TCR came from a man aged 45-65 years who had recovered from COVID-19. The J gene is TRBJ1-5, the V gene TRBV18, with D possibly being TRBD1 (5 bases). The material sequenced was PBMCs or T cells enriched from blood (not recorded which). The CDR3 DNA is TGTGCCAGCTCACTAGACCAGGGTAGGCACCAGCCCCAGCATTTT. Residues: CASSLDQGRHQPQHF.